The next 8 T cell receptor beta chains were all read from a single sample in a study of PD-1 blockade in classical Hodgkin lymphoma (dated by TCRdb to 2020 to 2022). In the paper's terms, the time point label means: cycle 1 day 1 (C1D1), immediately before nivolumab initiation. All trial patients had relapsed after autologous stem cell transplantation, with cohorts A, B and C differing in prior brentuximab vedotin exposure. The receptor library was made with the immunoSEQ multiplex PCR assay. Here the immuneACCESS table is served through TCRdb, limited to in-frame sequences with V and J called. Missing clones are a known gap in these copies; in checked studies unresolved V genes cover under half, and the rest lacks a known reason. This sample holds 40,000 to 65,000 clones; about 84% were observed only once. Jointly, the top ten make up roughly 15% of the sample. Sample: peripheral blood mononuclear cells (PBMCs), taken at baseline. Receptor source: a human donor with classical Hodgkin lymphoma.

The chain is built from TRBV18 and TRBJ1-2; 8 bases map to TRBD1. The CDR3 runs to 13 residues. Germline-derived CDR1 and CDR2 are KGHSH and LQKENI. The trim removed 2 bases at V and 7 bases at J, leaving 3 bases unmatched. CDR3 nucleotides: TGTGCCAGCTCACCAGACGGGACAGGTGGCTACACCTTC. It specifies CASSPDGTGGYTF.

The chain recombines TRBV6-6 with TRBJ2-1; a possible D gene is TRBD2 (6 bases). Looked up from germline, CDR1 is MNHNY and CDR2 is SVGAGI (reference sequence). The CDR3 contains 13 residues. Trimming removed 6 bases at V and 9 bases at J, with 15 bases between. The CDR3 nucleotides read TGTGCCAGCAGCCGGGACTCCCTCCGTGAGCAGTTCTTC. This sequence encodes CASSRDSLREQFF.

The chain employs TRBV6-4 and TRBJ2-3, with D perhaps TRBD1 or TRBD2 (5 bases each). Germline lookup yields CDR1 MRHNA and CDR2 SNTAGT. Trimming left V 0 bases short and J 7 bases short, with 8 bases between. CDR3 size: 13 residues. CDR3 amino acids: CASSDSGTNTQYF. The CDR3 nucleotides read TGTGCCAGCAGTGACTCCGGGACGAATACGCAGTATTTT.

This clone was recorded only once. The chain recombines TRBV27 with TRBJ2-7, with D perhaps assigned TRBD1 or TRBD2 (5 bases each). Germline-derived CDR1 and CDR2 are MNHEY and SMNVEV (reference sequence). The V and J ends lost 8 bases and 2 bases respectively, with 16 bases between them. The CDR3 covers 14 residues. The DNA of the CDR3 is TGTGCCAGCGCCCGGGACCCCGGGCCCTACGAGCAGTACTTC. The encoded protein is CASARDPGPYEQYF.

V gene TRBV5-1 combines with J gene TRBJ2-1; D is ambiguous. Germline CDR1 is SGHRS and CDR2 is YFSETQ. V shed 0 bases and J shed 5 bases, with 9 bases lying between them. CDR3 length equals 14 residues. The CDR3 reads CASSLGAHNNEQFF. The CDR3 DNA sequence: TGCGCCAGCAGCTTGGGTGCTCATAACAATGAGCAGTTCTTC.

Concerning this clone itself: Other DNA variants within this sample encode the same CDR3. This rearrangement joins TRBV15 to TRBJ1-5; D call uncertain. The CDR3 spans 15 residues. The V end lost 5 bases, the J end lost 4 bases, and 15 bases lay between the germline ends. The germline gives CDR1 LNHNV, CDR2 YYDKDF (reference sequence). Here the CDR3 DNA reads TGTGCCACCAGCGGGGAAGGGATCGGTAATCAGCCCCAGCATTTT. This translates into CATSGEGIGNQPQHF.

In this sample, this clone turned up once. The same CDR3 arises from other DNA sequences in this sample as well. The CDR3 protein is CSARDLETQYF. Written as DNA, the CDR3 is TGCAGTGCTAGAGATCTGGAGACCCAGTACTTC. The rearrangement uses TRBV20-1 and TRBJ2-5; D unresolved. There are 11 residues in the CDR3. From germline, CDR1 is DFQATT and CDR2 SNEGSKA (reference sequence). The V and J ends lost 0 bases and 5 bases respectively, with 4 bases between them.

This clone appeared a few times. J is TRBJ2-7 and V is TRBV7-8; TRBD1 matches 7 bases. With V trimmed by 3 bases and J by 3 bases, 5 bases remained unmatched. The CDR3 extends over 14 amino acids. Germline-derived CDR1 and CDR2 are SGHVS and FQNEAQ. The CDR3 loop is CASSFSQGYYEQYV. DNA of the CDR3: TGTGCCAGCAGCTTTTCACAGGGGTACTACGAGCAGTACGTC.